This is a list of T cell receptor beta chains from one sample in a study of blood T cell repertoires in COVID-19. This table comes from immunoSEQ multiplex PCR, and its TCRdb copy is limited to in-frame clones, with some not included. The sample has around 310,000 clones, over 75% seen once. The sequenced sample was PBMCs or T cells enriched from blood (not recorded which). Receptors were obtained from a woman in her 40s who had recovered from COVID-19. Each CDR3 is given with its conserved first and last residue. Each record gives: J gene, V gene, clone size, D gene, CDR3 protein, CDR3 DNA. A D gene is named only where the DNA matches it firmly. A row's size may be missing; if present it is once, few, many or a size class.

TRBJ2-3 | TRBV6-2/TRBV6-3 | - | - | CASSYFPLTDTQYF | TGTGCCAGCAGTTATTTCCCCCTCACAGATACGCAGTATTTT
TRBJ2-1 | TRBV29-1 | - | - | CSVRPGEVVGNEQFF | TGCAGCGTTCGTCCAGGGGAAGTTGTGGGCAATGAGCAGTTCTTC
TRBJ2-3 | TRBV30 | - | - | CAWSGRERPDTQYF | TGTGCCTGGAGTGGACGGGAGAGGCCGGATACGCAGTATTTT
TRBJ2-7 | TRBV10-3 | - | TRBD2 | CAVGTSGRARETYEQYF | TGTGCCGTCGGGACTAGCGGGAGGGCCAGGGAAACCTACGAGCAGTACTTC
TRBJ2-5 | TRBV7-9 | - | - | CASSLAQGGKFATQYF | TGTGCCAGCAGCTTAGCACAGGGAGGGAAATTTGCGACCCAGTACTTC
TRBJ2-7 | TRBV18 | - | TRBD2 | CASSPGGTSTPYEQYF | TGTGCCAGCTCACCGGGCGGGACTAGCACGCCTTACGAGCAGTACTTC
TRBJ2-1 | TRBV7-2 | - | - | CASSLETPQVSHEQFF | TGTGCCAGCAGCTTAGAGACACCGCAAGTAAGCCATGAGCAGTTCTTC
TRBJ1-6 | TRBV3-1/TRBV3-2 | - | TRBD1 | CASSLAGTAYNSPLHF | TGTGCCAGCAGCCTCGCCGGGACAGCCTATAATTCACCCCTCCACTTT
TRBJ1-4 | TRBV4-1 | once | - | CASSQGDSDEKLFF | TGCGCCAGCAGCCAAGGGGACTCGGATGAAAAACTGTTTTTT
TRBJ2-7 | TRBV28 | few | - | CASSFFRGYYEQYF | TGTGCCAGCAGTTTTTTCAGGGGTTACTACGAGCAGTACTTC
TRBJ1-2 | TRBV18 | once | - | CASSPRAGSNYGYTF | TGTGCCAGCTCACCACGAGCAGGGTCTAACTATGGCTACACCTTC
TRBJ2-7 | TRBV3-1/TRBV3-2 | - | TRBD1 | CASSQEPGTASYEQYF | TGTGCCAGCAGCCAAGAGCCCGGGACAGCATCCTACGAGCAGTACTTC